Below are 30 T cell receptor beta chains sequenced from a single sample in a study of CD8 T cells in Susac syndrome. With random hexamers, 0.5 to 1 ug RNA was reverse transcribed. MiXCR, applied by TCRdb to the immunoSEQ multiplex PCR reads, yields one record per CDR3 protein. The top ten clones hold 0.15% to 0.2% of a sample with 150,000 to 190,000 distinct CDR3 sequences, 95% of them seen once. The sequencing sample was made of CD4+ T cells from PBMCs. These receptors originate from a human donor with Susac syndrome.

A word on this clonotype: The junction differs from germline at one of its ends, possibly a read error. The chain employs TRBV3-1 and TRBJ2-3; TRBD2 matches at 9 bases. Germline lookup yields CDR1 LGHDT and CDR2 YNNKEL (reference sequence). This CDR3 spans 15 amino acids. The CDR3 nucleotides read TGTGCCAGCAGCCAAGATGGGACTAGCAAAGATACGCAGTATTTT. This encodes CASSQDGTSKDTQYF.

The V gene is TRBV3-1, the J gene TRBJ2-5; a weak D match, TRBD2 (5 bases). V gave up 1 base and J gave up 5 bases, with 17 bases separating them. CDR1 LGHDT and CDR2 YNNKEL come from the germline V gene (reference sequence). This CDR3 spans 16 amino acids. The DNA of the CDR3 is TGTGCCAGCAGCCAAGGAGGACTTCTAAGCCGTGAGACCCAGTACTTC. This sequence encodes CASSQGGLLSRETQYF.

The CDR3 spells CASSDGGQGYGYTF. DNA for the CDR3: TGTGCCAGCAGTGACGGCGGACAGGGTTATGGCTACACCTTC. V gene TRBV27 combines with J gene TRBJ1-2; 8 nucleotides line up with TRBD1. Trimming removed 5 bases from V and 5 bases from J; junction bases left unmatched: 7. The CDR3 covers 14 residues. Looked up from germline, CDR1 is MNHEY and CDR2 is SMNVEV (reference sequence).

The gene calls are TRBV6-6 and TRBJ2-7; no firm D call. CDR3 size: 12 residues. The V end lost 6 bases, the J end lost 6 bases, and 12 bases lay between the germline ends. Germline lookup yields CDR1 MNHNY and CDR2 SVGAGI (reference sequence). The CDR3 is CASSPFRGEQYF. The DNA of the CDR3 is TGTGCCAGCAGCCCTTTCCGTGGCGAGCAGTACTTC.

This chain's CDR3 is CASSQHALGQETQYF. Here the CDR3 DNA reads TGTGCCAGCAGCCAACACGCCCTAGGGCAAGAGACCCAGTACTTC. V is TRBV3-1 and J is TRBJ2-5; D is undetermined. Germline CDR1 LGHDT, CDR2 YNNKEL (reference sequence). Trimming shortened V by 2 bases and J by 2 bases, and 12 bases separated the two germline ends. The CDR3 has 15 amino acids.

This clonotype occurred once. The chain recombines TRBV12-3 or TRBV12-4 with TRBJ1-1; 8 positions match TRBD1. The V gene end was trimmed by 7 bases and the J gene end by 4 bases; junction bases not matched to a gene: 5. The CDR3 sequence is 13 residues long. CDR3 nucleotides: TGTGCCAGCACCTTGACAGGGGTCACTGAAGCTTTCTTT. Translation: CASTLTGVTEAFF.

The chain is built from TRBV12-3 or TRBV12-4 and TRBJ2-5; D is unclear. The CDR3 is made up of 11 amino acids. V was clipped by 3 bases and J by 4 bases, with 3 bases between them. CDR3 protein: CASSFGETQYF. CDR3 DNA sequence: TGTGCCAGCAGTTTTGGAGAGACCCAGTACTTC.

The J gene is TRBJ2-6, the V gene TRBV3-1; maybe TRBD2 (5 bases). This CDR3 has 18 residues. From germline, CDR1 is LGHDT and CDR2 YNNKEL (reference sequence). Trimming pared 0 bases from V and 0 bases from J, leaving 12 bases between. In DNA, the CDR3 is TGTGCCAGCAGCCAAGATCTGGGAGTCAGCTCTGGGGCCAACGTCCTGACTTTC. Translation gives CASSQDLGVSSGANVLTF.

This chain's CDR3 is CASSAGQYQETQYF. Written as DNA, the CDR3 is TGTGCCAGCAGTGCGGGACAGTACCAAGAGACCCAGTACTTC. The V call is TRBV2, the J call TRBJ2-5; TRBD1 aligns across 7 bases. Germline-derived CDR1 and CDR2 are SNHLY and FYNNEI. The CDR3 extends over 14 amino acids. Losses at the gene ends were 4 bases for V and 0 bases for J; bases not matched to a gene: 2.

The chain couples TRBV7-3 to TRBJ2-3; 10 bases line up with TRBD2. CDR1 is SGHTA, CDR2 FQGTGA, per germline. CDR3 size: 14 residues. With V trimmed by 5 bases and J by 5 bases, 4 bases remained unmatched. The CDR3 here is CASSRASGGDTQYF. The CDR3, as DNA: TGTGCCAGCAGCCGAGCTAGCGGGGGAGATACGCAGTATTTT.

J is TRBJ1-1 and V is TRBV9; no firm D call. This CDR3 spans 13 amino acids. The V and J ends lost 4 bases and 6 bases respectively, with 13 bases between them. Germline V gene data show CDR1 as SGDLS and CDR2 as YYNGEE. The CDR3 sequence: CASSPEVVAEAFF. The CDR3, as DNA: TGTGCCAGCAGCCCAGAGGTAGTCGCTGAAGCTTTCTTT. Drawing the rest from reference TRBV9 and TRBJ1-1, the complete variable domain is DSGVTQTPKHLITATGQRVTLRCSPRSGDLSVYWYQQSLDQGLQFLIQYYNGEERAKGNILERFSAQQFPDLHSELNLSSLELGDSALYFCASSPEVVAEAFFGQGTRLTVV.

The J gene is TRBJ2-6, the V gene TRBV19, with D hard to call. The V gene lost 5 bases and the J gene lost 0 bases, with 11 bases spanning the gap. The CDR3 covers 16 residues. Germline CDR1 is LNHDA and CDR2 is SQIVND (reference sequence). CDR3 DNA: TGTGCCAGTAGTTCCCTGCAAGTCTCTGGGGCCAACGTCCTGACTTTC. Translation gives CASSSLQVSGANVLTF.

The chain couples TRBV11-2 to TRBJ2-7; D possibly corresponds to TRBD1 (7 bases). Trimming left V 4 bases short and J 4 bases short, with 17 bases between. The germline gives CDR1 SGHAT, CDR2 FQNNGV. The CDR3 is 15 residues long. The CDR3 region has the DNA TGTGCCAGCAGCTCAGGGGACCCAGGGGGGTACGAGCAGTACTTC. Its protein product is CASSSGDPGGYEQYF. Together with reference TRBV11-2 and TRBJ2-7, the CDR3 gives the full variable domain: EAGVAQSPRYKIIEKRQSVAFWCNPISGHATLYWYQQILGQGPKLLIQFQNNGVVDDSQLPKDRFSAERLKGVDSTLKIQPAKLEDSAVYLCASSSGDPGGYEQYFGPGTRLTVT.

The rearrangement uses TRBV20-1 and TRBJ2-2; possible D gene TRBD1, 6 bases. Trimming pared 5 bases from V and 3 bases from J, leaving 10 bases between. The CDR3 consists of 13 residues. Germline CDR1 DFQATT, CDR2 SNEGSKA (reference sequence). CDR3 amino acids: CSAPGQYTGELFF. CDR3 DNA: TGCAGTGCTCCCGGACAGTACACCGGGGAGCTGTTTTTT.

J is TRBJ1-5 and V is TRBV12-3 or TRBV12-4; no clear D gene. V gave up 4 bases and J gave up 5 bases, with 12 bases separating them. The CDR3 runs to 14 residues. CDR3 loop: CASSSIQGHQPQHF. As DNA, the CDR3 is TGTGCCAGCAGTTCAATTCAAGGGCATCAGCCCCAGCATTTT.

V gene TRBV29-1 combines with J gene TRBJ2-5; TRBD1 aligns across 7 bases. The CDR3 sequence is 12 residues long. V dropped 6 bases and J dropped 5; count of bases not matched to a gene: 6. Germline V CDR1 and CDR2: SQVTM, ANQGSEA. The CDR3 nucleotides read TGCAGCGTAGGGGGCTTGGGGGAGACCCAGTACTTC. Protein: CSVGGLGETQYF.

J is TRBJ1-2 and V is TRBV20-1; D might be TRBD1 (5 bases). The CDR3 is 12 residues long. Trimming stripped 3 bases from V and 6 bases from J, with 11 bases between. Germline V gene sequence: CDR1 DFQATT, CDR2 SNEGSKA (reference sequence). The CDR3 DNA reads TGCAGTGCTAGTTCAGGGTACCATGGCTACACCTTC. Protein product: CSASSGYHGYTF.

This chain uses TRBV25-1 with TRBJ1-2; a weak D match, TRBD1 (5 bases). V gave up 7 bases and J gave up 4 bases, with 16 bases separating them. The germline CDR1 and CDR2 sequences are MGHDK and SYGVNS. CDR3 length equals 14 residues. CDR3 sequence: CASNAGTSVYGYTF. CDR3 DNA sequence: TGTGCCAGCAACGCCGGGACGAGCGTCTATGGCTACACCTTC.

This chain links TRBV7-8 with TRBJ1-5, with 7 bases aligning to TRBD1. CDR1 is SGHVS, CDR2 FQNEAQ, per germline. With 5 bases clipped from V and 1 base from J, the junction kept 5 bases outside the gene matches. The CDR3 totals 15 residues. The DNA for the CDR3 is TGTGCCAGCAGCAGACAGGGTCGGAGCAATCAGCCCCAGCATTTT. Its translation is CASSRQGRSNQPQHF.

The chain has TRBV9 and TRBJ2-5; 9 nucleotides match TRBD2. CDR1 and CDR2 from the germline V gene are SGDLS and YYNGEE. This CDR3 comprises 15 residues. With V trimmed by 3 bases and J by 2 bases, 5 bases remained unmatched. The CDR3 coding sequence is TGTGCCAGCAGCGGCTATAGCGGGGGTCAAGAGACCCAGTACTTC. It specifies CASSGYSGGQETQYF.

This clonotype was observed a handful of times. The J gene is TRBJ2-5, the V gene TRBV11-2; TRBD2 agrees at 9 bases. Germline CDR1 SGHAT, CDR2 FQNNGV. The CDR3 totals 18 residues. V gave up 1 base and J gave up 4 bases; unmatched junction bases: 13. Written as DNA, the CDR3 is TGTGCCAGCAGCTTAGGTCTCCTAGCGGGGAGGTATCGAGAGACCCAGTACTTC. It specifies CASSLGLLAGRYRETQYF.

The chain links TRBV29-1 to TRBJ2-3; D is ambiguous. This CDR3 region has 13 residues. Germline V gene sequence: CDR1 SQVTM, CDR2 ANQGSEA. The V and J ends lost 4 bases and 5 bases respectively, with 13 bases between them. The CDR3 protein is CSVVLARRDTQYF. CDR3 coding DNA: TGCAGCGTTGTGTTGGCTAGAAGAGATACGCAGTATTTT.

The chain employs TRBV9 and TRBJ1-6; the D gene is possibly TRBD1 (6 bases). Germline-derived CDR1 and CDR2 are SGDLS and YYNGEE. V was cut by 4 bases and J by 9 bases, with 14 bases left in between. CDR3 length equals 14 residues. CDR3 nucleotide sequence: TGTGCCAGCAGCTCGGGGGCTATAGGTTCACCCCTCCACTTT. This translates into CASSSGAIGSPLHF.

This chain joins TRBV18 and TRBJ1-6; D is unclear. The CDR3 is 13 residues long. Germline assignment: CDR1 KGHSH and CDR2 LQKENI. Between the trimmed V and J ends, which lost 3 bases and 8 bases, there was a span of 8 bases. As DNA, the CDR3 is TGTGCCAGCTCACCCTCGTCTGATTCACCCCTCCACTTT. Protein: CASSPSSDSPLHF.

The chain recombines TRBV29-1 with TRBJ2-5, with 9 nucleotides matching TRBD1. The CDR3 covers 13 residues. The ends lost 5 bases at V and 7 bases at J; junction bases unmatched: 8. CDR1 is SQVTM and CDR2 is ANQGSEA in the germline V gene. CDR3 loop: CSVRGDRAGTQYF. The CDR3 DNA sequence: TGCAGCGTTCGAGGGGACAGGGCTGGGACCCAGTACTTC.

The rearrangement uses TRBV7-6 and TRBJ2-3; D is ambiguous. CDR3 length: 14 amino acids. Germline values: CDR1 SGHVS, CDR2 FNYEAQ. Trimming removed 5 bases from V and 0 bases from J, with 9 bases in between. The CDR3 region has the DNA TGTGCCAGCAGCCCCACTCTTAGCACAGATACGCAGTATTTT. The encoded protein is CASSPTLSTDTQYF.

The chain employs TRBV5-1 and TRBJ2-7; no firm D call. CDR1 SGHRS and CDR2 YFSETQ come from the germline V gene. The CDR3 sequence is 14 residues long. Between the trimmed V and J ends, which lost 2 bases and 2 bases, there was a span of 11 bases. The CDR3 sequence is CASSFLRQPYEQYF. The CDR3 nucleotides read TGCGCCAGCAGCTTTCTTCGCCAGCCCTACGAGCAGTACTTC.

On this clonotype itself: An end of the junction does not agree with germline; a read error may underlie this. V is TRBV4-1 and J is TRBJ2-6; D may be TRBD1 (6 bases). Germline V gene data show CDR1 as MGHRA and CDR2 as YSYEKL. The CDR3 covers 15 residues. The CDR3 spells CASSQGGLGANVLIF. The CDR3 coding sequence is TGCGCCAGCAGCCAAGGGGGTTTGGGGGCCAACGTCCTGATTTTC.

CDR3 sequence: CASSLNNPATSYGYTF. CDR3 in DNA: TGTGCCAGCAGCTTAAATAACCCCGCCACGAGCTATGGCTACACCTTC. The chain links TRBV7-9 to TRBJ1-2; D remains unclear. CDR1 and CDR2 (germline): SEHNR, FQNEAQ (reference sequence). The CDR3 is 16 residues long. Trimming shortened V by 2 bases and J by 4 bases, and 17 bases separated the two germline ends.

V and J are TRBV7-9 and TRBJ2-3; TRBD1 agrees at 8 bases. CDR1 is SEHNR, CDR2 FQNEAQ, per germline (reference sequence). This CDR3 is 16 amino acids long. The J segment lost 2 bases and the V segment lost 5 bases, leaving 9 bases of the junction unmatched. CDR3 residues: CASSGKGQAFTDTQYF. The DNA for the CDR3 is TGTGCCAGCAGCGGAAAGGGACAGGCCTTCACAGATACGCAGTATTTT. The full variable domain, with the rest looked up from reference TRBV7-9 and TRBJ2-3, is DTGVSQNPRHKITKRGQNVTFRCDPISEHNRLYWYRQTLGQGPEFLTYFQNEAQLEKSRLLSDRFSAERPKGSFSTLEIQRTEQGDSAMYLCASSGKGQAFTDTQYFGPGTRLTVL.